Detailed here is one T cell receptor (beta chain). This specimen comes from a study of blood T cell repertoires in COVID-19. Across the study: COVID-19 samples from acute and convalescent phases originated in the United States, Italy and Spain. T cells, B-cell-depleted T cells, or PBMCs supplied cDNA or gDNA.

The authors' processing: It was from reference gene primer amplification that nucleated cell counts were estimated. The data were produced by immunoSEQ multiplex PCR, yet TCRdb's version contains in-frame clones alone and is incomplete. V and J calls and clone size are copied from that table; D and trimming were computed from the DNA. The sample consists of 390,000 or so clones, 85% to 90% of them appearing once. Sequencing was done on a sample of peripheral blood. The TCR was taken from a man aged 18 to 29 with active or convalescent COVID-19.

This chain's CDR3 is CASSPTSAAETQYF. CDR3 bases: TGTGCCAGCAGTCCGACTAGCGCTGCCGAGACCCAGTACTTC. The chain employs TRBV28 and TRBJ2-5; 8 positions match TRBD2. The CDR3 is 14 residues long. V lost 5 bases and J lost 5; bases outside the gene matches: 7. Looked up from germline, CDR1 is MDHEN and CDR2 is SYDVKM.